This passage covers 4 T cell receptor beta chains from one sample sequenced in a study of blood T cell repertoires in COVID-19 (dated by TCRdb to 2020 to 2021). Receptors were amplified or captured by the immunoSEQ multiplex PCR assay. What TCRdb holds here is the immuneACCESS table cut down to in-frame rearrangements. Part of the clones is not present; checked against another copy, under half of the missing clones reflect an unresolved V gene, and the others are unexplained. The sample contains about 310,000 clones, around nine tenths of them found a single time. Over 9% of the sample comes from the top ten. Sequencing used PBMCs or T cells enriched from blood (not recorded which). The receptors were sampled from a woman aged 25 to 45 who had recovered from COVID-19.

Here the CDR3 DNA reads TGCGCCAGCAGCTTATCATCGCGGGCGGACAATGAGCAGTTCTTC. It specifies CASSLSSRADNEQFF. The gene calls are TRBV5-1 and TRBJ2-1, with D maybe TRBD2 (5 bases). V was cut by 2 bases and J by 5 bases, with 14 bases left in between. Per germline, CDR1 SGHRS and CDR2 YFSETQ. The CDR3 extends over 15 amino acids.

Here the CDR3 reads CASYLGGSQETQYF. The CDR3, as DNA: TGCGCCAGCTACCTGGGGGGGTCCCAAGAGACCCAGTACTTC. The chain has TRBV5-1 and TRBJ2-5; 7 positions agree with TRBD2. Germline CDR1 and CDR2: SGHRS and YFSETQ. The CDR3 length is 14 residues. The junction had 7 bases not matched to a gene; V was cut back by 7 bases and J by 1 base.

The chain recombines TRBV7-9 with TRBJ1-6, with TRBD1 identical over 12 bases. Trimming cost V 0 bases and J 10 bases; bases outside gene matches: 4. Germline CDR1 reads SEHNR; CDR2 reads FQNEAQ (reference sequence). The CDR3 spans 16 residues. In nucleotides, the CDR3 is TGTGCCAGCAGCTTAGCGCCGGGACAGGGGGCATCACCCCTCCACTTT. Amino acid sequence: CASSLAPGQGASPLHF.

V usage is TRBV5-1 and J usage is TRBJ2-2, with TRBD2 matching 11 bases. J was trimmed by 5 bases and V by 4 bases; bases with no gene match: 7. The CDR3 runs 16 residues. CDR1 SGHRS and CDR2 YFSETQ come from the germline V gene. CDR3 amino acids: CASSDPLAGATGELFF. CDR3 bases: TGCGCCAGCAGCGATCCACTAGCGGGAGCAACCGGGGAGCTGTTTTTT. Variable domain in full (rest from reference TRBV5-1 and TRBJ2-2): KAGVTQTPRYLIKTRGQQVTLSCSPISGHRSVSWYQQTPGQGLQFLFEYFSETQRNKGNFPGRFSGRQFSNSRSEMNVSTLELGDSALYLCASSDPLAGATGELFFGEGSRLTVL.